The clone carrying this T cell receptor beta chain has a count of ten or more. Its antigen is unknown. This specimen belongs to a study of metastatic and nonmetastatic thyroid tumors. General observations from the study: Reports indicated that malignant thyroid tumors showed significantly higher TCR beta diversity than benign nodules did, in blood and tumor.

Germline lookup yields CDR1 SGHVS and CDR2 FNYEAQ. The V gene end was trimmed by 3 bases and the J gene end by 5 bases; junction bases not matched to a gene: 6. This CDR3 has 15 amino acids. MiXCR was used by TCRdb to re-call the PCR reads. The repertoire includes about 69,000 clones, over 12% of them detected once, and about 6% sits in the top ten. Thyroid surgery was performed in patients who had received no treatment beforehand. This clonotype was obtained from a male donor with papillary thyroid cancer or a benign thyroid nodule (not recorded which). Some clones in this sample may be carry-over from other donors' samples. The sample was blood. The chain joins TRBV7-6 to TRBJ2-7, with 11 bases identical to TRBD1. The CDR3 nucleotides are TGTGCCAGCAGCTTCCGGACAGGGGGCAACGACGAGCAGTACTTC. It specifies CASSFRTGGNDEQYF.